A selection of T cell receptor beta chains follows, all from one sample in a study of blood T cell repertoires in COVID-19. The protocol was immunoSEQ multiplex PCR, while the TCRdb copy is restricted to in-frame clones and leaves out a portion. The sample lists roughly 410,000 clones, approximately 87% occurring once. The sequenced sample was peripheral blood. The receptors shown here come from a woman in her sixties or seventies with COVID-19, enrolled during active disease. Both conserved end residues are trimmed from each CDR3. Expanded clones get a size class; other rows say once, few or many, or leave the size out.

v_call clone_size cdr3_aa
TRBV7-2 . ASSPREGGHTEAF
TRBV3-1/TRBV3-2 . ASSQVRGFGKLF
TRBV28 few ASSDRTVGNTIY
TRBV2 . ASSKTGGGSPLH
TRBV4-2 few ASSQDIDSVKPQH
TRBV6-5 . ASREDRADGYT
TRBV6-5 . ASSPGGPIYEQY
TRBV20-1 . SRGSGYGYT
TRBV28 . ASRTGDRVDSPLH
TRBV7-6 . ASSAGQENTEAF
TRBV2 . ASSVSGRVF
TRBV4-2 . ASSQVGAERAF
TRBV5-1 once ASSSRQGGYEQY
TRBV3-1/TRBV3-2 . ASSQGSGGVGEQF
TRBV30 . AWNQGFNYGYT
TRBV23-1 . ASSPRPGGHGELF
TRBV20-1 once SAGRTGEQY
TRBV3-1/TRBV3-2 . ASTLLRDRGSKQY
TRBV5-1 . ASSLGNAGGSYEQY
TRBV3-1/TRBV3-2 . ASRRLAGGPTDTQY
TRBV7-2 . ASSLGGPKGNQPQH
TRBV23-1 . ASSQSSRGVNTEAF
TRBV27 . ASSAGLELYEQY
TRBV28 few ASSSPGGPPYNEQF
TRBV3-1/TRBV3-2 . ASSQGGQGRAEAF
TRBV4-1 . ASSQVSGGNTRGEKLF
TRBV14 . ASSQGRGTDTQY
TRBV4-1 . ASSQEPGRGTEAF
TRBV6-1 . ASSELWMGANYGYT
TRBV7-3 . ASSLMLGQGTDTQY
TRBV14 . ASSQARGGPLH
TRBV6-1 . ASSPGQGGTEAF
TRBV10-1 . ASSWDSTGELF
TRBV4-1 . ASSQGTTTGEQF
TRBV18 . ASSQQGVWTEAF
TRBV5-1 . ASSLVQGGSGANVLT
TRBV4-2 . ASSRVSGGVADTQY
TRBV23-1 . ASSQSWGGPDTQY
TRBV29-1 . SSQAGIHTDTQY
TRBV6-1 . ASSEQGYTEAF
TRBV6-6 . ASSVRGEGQPQH
TRBV6-5 . ASRGVYEQY
TRBV2 . ASGVEGRNQPQH
TRBV7-9 few ASSPQGRPQH
TRBV5-1 . ASSLADRVGYGYT
TRBV10-3 . AISEVQGGIGGYT
TRBV5-4 . ASSLLTGGNTEAF
TRBV20-1 . SARSPEPLH
TRBV7-8 . ASSLAADSGNTIY
TRBV5-1 once ASRRGGTGFTDTQY
TRBV9 once ASSVSGTDYEQY
TRBV5-5 . ASSPDFSNEKLF
TRBV11-2 . ASSFNIGFNLAGYGYT
TRBV5-8 once ASSPRRVRHEQF